What follows are 17 T cell receptor beta chains derived from one specimen sequenced in a study of cytomegalovirus exposure and HLA in healthy donors. TCRdb keeps only in-frame clones here, not all; method: immunoSEQ multiplex PCR. Of about 160,000 clones listed, over 85% were seen once; the top ten hold around a tenth. Sequenced material: PBMCs. The receptors here all came from a woman aged 18 to 35 in good health and CMV-seropositive.

This chain connects TRBV7-2 to TRBJ2-1; weak D call: TRBD2 (6 bases). There are 13 residues in the CDR3. Trimming took off 2 bases at V and 9 bases at J, with 11 bases between the two ends. From germline, CDR1 is SGHTA and CDR2 FQGNSA. The CDR3: CASSLLQGGEQFF. The CDR3 DNA is TGTGCCAGCAGCTTACTCCAGGGAGGTGAGCAGTTCTTC.

The rearrangement joins TRBV4-2 to TRBJ1-1; D not resolved. With 3 bases removed from V and 3 bases from J, the gap between germline ends came to 5 bases. Germline V gives CDR1 LGHNA, CDR2 YNFKEQ. The CDR3 is made up of 12 amino acids. The CDR3 sequence: CASSHVDTEAFF. The CDR3 nucleotides read TGTGCCAGCAGCCATGTCGACACTGAAGCTTTCTTT.

V gene TRBV9 combines with J gene TRBJ1-4; D is uncertain. The CDR3 runs 14 residues. The V and J ends lost 0 bases and 0 bases respectively, with 3 bases between them. Germline V gene data show CDR1 as SGDLS and CDR2 as YYNGEE. CDR3 residues: CASSVVATNEKLFF. The CDR3 DNA reads as TGTGCCAGCAGCGTAGTCGCAACTAATGAAAAACTGTTTTTT. The variable domain in full, with the rest retrieved from reference TRBV9 and TRBJ1-4, is DSGVTQTPKHLITATGQRVTLRCSPRSGDLSVYWYQQSLDQGLQFLIQYYNGEERAKGNILERFSAQQFPDLHSELNLSSLELGDSALYFCASSVVATNEKLFFGSGTQLSVL.

This clone was detected a few times. The chain has TRBV9 and TRBJ2-1; 7 nucleotides align to TRBD2. The CDR3 runs to 14 residues. Germline lookup yields CDR1 SGDLS and CDR2 YYNGEE. Trimming cost V 7 bases and J 5 bases; bases outside gene matches: 9. The CDR3 region is CASERDLWHNEQFF. The DNA for the CDR3 is TGTGCCAGCGAGCGGGACCTTTGGCACAATGAGCAGTTCTTC.

This rearrangement joins TRBV7-8 to TRBJ1-1; TRBD1 matches at 9 bases. The CDR3 length is 17 residues. Germline CDR1 SGHVS, CDR2 FQNEAQ. The ends lost 1 base at V and 8 bases at J; junction bases unmatched: 14. The chain's CDR3 is CASSLETQGAIPREAFF. CDR3 bases: TGTGCCAGCAGCTTAGAGACACAGGGGGCGATTCCCCGCGAAGCTTTCTTT.

The V and J genes are TRBV6-5 and TRBJ2-7; possibly TRBD1 for D (6 bases). The CDR3 is 15 amino acids. Germline V gene lookup returns CDR1 MNHEY and CDR2 SVGAGI. V lost 2 bases and J 6 bases, leaving 17 bases between the germline ends. CDR3 residues: CASSYQTGPRLEQYF. CDR3 nucleotide sequence: TGTGCCAGCAGTTACCAGACAGGCCCCCGGCTCGAGCAGTACTTC.

The rearrangement uses TRBV9 and TRBJ1-4; D gene ambiguous. Germline CDR1 reads SGDLS; CDR2 reads YYNGEE. There are 16 residues in the CDR3. The V gene lost 4 bases and the J gene lost 4 bases, with 17 bases spanning the gap. The CDR3 protein is CASSPLGGALNEKLFF. Written as DNA, the CDR3 is TGTGCCAGCAGCCCCCTCGGAGGTGCCCTTAATGAAAAACTGTTTTTT.

The count of this clone is one. The junction does not match germline at one end; this may be a read error. CDR3 protein: CASSEGVDRALREQYF. CDR3 DNA: TGTGCCAGCAGCGAAGGGGTGGACAGGGCTCTTCGGGAGCAGTACTTC. The chain uses TRBV6-1 and TRBJ2-7; 8 bases match TRBD1. This CDR3 is built from 16 residues. Germline CDR1 is MNHNS and CDR2 is SASEGT.

This rearrangement joins TRBV10-3 to TRBJ2-6; 8 bases line up with TRBD1. CDR1 and CDR2 (germline): ENHRY, SYGVKD. V lost 10 bases, J lost 2 bases, and 4 bases stayed unmatched. This CDR3 spans 14 amino acids. The CDR3 sequence: CATSGGPGANVLTF. The CDR3 DNA reads as TGTGCCACCTCAGGGGGCCCTGGGGCCAACGTCCTGACTTTC.

The V gene is TRBV7-2, the J gene TRBJ2-1; 14 bases line up with TRBD2. Germline-derived CDR1 and CDR2 are SGHTA and FQGNSA. This CDR3 comprises 15 residues. After removal of 5 bases from V and 4 bases from J, the junction contained 1 base not matched to a gene. The CDR3 spells CASSGTSGSYNEQFF. The DNA of the CDR3 is TGTGCCAGCAGCGGGACTAGCGGGAGTTACAATGAGCAGTTCTTC. Drawing the rest from reference TRBV7-2 and TRBJ2-1, the complete variable domain is GAGVSQSPSNKVTEKGKDVELRCDPISGHTALYWYRQSLGQGLEFLIYFQGNSAPDKSGLPSDRFSAERTGGSVSTLTIQRTQQEDSAVYLCASSGTSGSYNEQFFGPGTRLTVL.

V is TRBV29-1 and J is TRBJ2-3; 7 nucleotides match TRBD2. Per germline, CDR1 SQVTM and CDR2 ANQGSEA. CDR3 length: 14 amino acids. After removal of 8 bases from V and 4 bases from J, the junction contained 12 bases not matched to a gene. The CDR3 reads CSIGGGKVADTQYF. Here the CDR3 DNA reads TGCAGCATTGGCGGGGGAAAGGTCGCAGATACGCAGTATTTT.

The CDR3 DNA follows: TGTGCCAGCAGCTGGGACAGGGGGTTCAACACTGAAGCTTTCTTT. Encoded protein: CASSWDRGFNTEAFF. This rearrangement joins TRBV5-8 to TRBJ1-1; the match to TRBD1 covers 11 bases. The CDR3 is 15 residues long. V shed 3 bases and J 2 bases; nucleotides not matched to a gene: 3. Germline V CDR1 and CDR2: SGHTS, YDEGEE.

This chain uses TRBV6-5 with TRBJ2-7; 7 bases align to TRBD1. The trim removed 2 bases at V and 6 bases at J, leaving 10 bases unmatched. CDR1 and CDR2 (germline): MNHEY, SVGAGI. CDR3 length equals 15 residues. The CDR3 nucleotides are TGTGCCAGCAGTTACGCGACAGGGATGTCGTCCGAGCAGTACTTC. This sequence encodes CASSYATGMSSEQYF.

The V and J genes are TRBV6-1 and TRBJ2-7; D ambiguous. V lost 3 bases to trimming and J lost 4 bases, with 7 bases between them. The CDR3 sequence is 12 residues long. The germline CDR1 and CDR2 sequences are MNHNS and SASEGT. The CDR3 region has the DNA TGTGCCAGCAGTGATTCCGGGTACGAGCAGTACTTC. Its protein product is CASSDSGYEQYF.

The V and J genes are TRBV9 and TRBJ2-1, with 13 bases that match TRBD2. J lost 0 bases, V lost 3 bases, and 3 bases had no gene match. Germline-derived CDR1 and CDR2 are SGDLS and YYNGEE. This CDR3 comprises 17 residues. The CDR3 reads CASSAWTSGSSYNEQFF. For the CDR3, the DNA is TGTGCCAGCAGCGCTTGGACTAGCGGGAGCTCCTACAATGAGCAGTTCTTC. Full variable domain (remainder filled in from reference TRBV9 and TRBJ2-1): DSGVTQTPKHLITATGQRVTLRCSPRSGDLSVYWYQQSLDQGLQFLIQYYNGEERAKGNILERFSAQQFPDLHSELNLSSLELGDSALYFCASSAWTSGSSYNEQFFGPGTRLTVL.

The V call is TRBV19, the J call TRBJ2-3; 9 bases line up with TRBD2. CDR1 and CDR2 (germline): LNHDA, SQIVND (reference sequence). The CDR3 runs 14 residues. V trimming: 5 bases; J trimming: 4 bases; junction bases outside the gene matches: 4. The CDR3 DNA reads as TGTGCCAGTAGTCCGGGACTAGCCGCAGATACGCAGTATTTT. Protein product: CASSPGLAADTQYF.

The chain joins TRBV18 to TRBJ1-2; 7 nucleotides align to TRBD1. From germline, CDR1 is KGHSH and CDR2 LQKENI. With V trimmed by 6 bases and J by 0 bases, 10 bases remained unmatched. This CDR3 is 16 amino acids long. Here the CDR3 DNA reads TGTGCCAGCTCTAGTAACACCGGACAGGCTAACTATGGCTACACCTTC. Amino acid sequence: CASSSNTGQANYGYTF.